This TCR beta chain emerged from a study of CD8 T cells in ankylosing spondylitis. Study-level results: The study identified a TCR beta motif of under ten highly homologous variants that appeared characteristic of ankylosing spondylitis blood.

A single record per CDR3 protein comes from TCRdb applying MiXCR to the 5' RACE reads. The sample has 250,000 to 350,000 distinct CDR3 sequences, roughly 20% seen once. This clonotype was recorded a few times. Its antigen is currently unknown. The receptor's source is a male donor with ankylosing spondylitis or in good health (not recorded which). Material for sequencing was blood, either unsorted or a sorted T cell fraction (not recorded which).

CDR3 sequence reads: CAISDGTRNTGELFF. CDR3 DNA sequence: TGTGCCATCAGTGACGGGACTCGAAACACCGGGGAGCTGTTTTTT. The chain links TRBV10-3 to TRBJ2-2; D perhaps matches TRBD2 (6 bases). This CDR3 comprises 15 residues. Between the trimmed V and J ends, which lost 3 bases and 2 bases, there was a span of 10 bases. Germline CDR1 reads ENHRY; CDR2 reads SYGVKD.